This paragraph covers one T cell receptor beta chain sequence. A sample-barcoded 5' primer and a J-beta primer mix were used in a second PCR of roughly 7 to 11 cycles. TCRdb reprocessed the 5' RACE reads via MiXCR and lists one record per CDR3 protein. The data hold 1.5 million to 2 million distinct CDR3 sequences, with under 30% observed a single time. The sample belongs to a study of blood T cells in healthy people across ages. V lost 4 bases and J 3 bases, leaving 25 bases between the germline ends. The CDR3 covers 18 residues. Germline CDR1 is SGHTA and CDR2 is FQGNSA. The chain combines TRBV7-2 with TRBJ2-7, with TRBD2 as a possible D gene (5 bases). What was sequenced was blood. The clonotype comes from a woman in her twenties or thirties in good health. CDR3 bases: TGTGCCAGCAGCTCATCGAGTCCGGGGTGGGGTTTAGTCTACGAGCAGTACTTC. Translating it yields CASSSSSPGWGLVYEQYF.